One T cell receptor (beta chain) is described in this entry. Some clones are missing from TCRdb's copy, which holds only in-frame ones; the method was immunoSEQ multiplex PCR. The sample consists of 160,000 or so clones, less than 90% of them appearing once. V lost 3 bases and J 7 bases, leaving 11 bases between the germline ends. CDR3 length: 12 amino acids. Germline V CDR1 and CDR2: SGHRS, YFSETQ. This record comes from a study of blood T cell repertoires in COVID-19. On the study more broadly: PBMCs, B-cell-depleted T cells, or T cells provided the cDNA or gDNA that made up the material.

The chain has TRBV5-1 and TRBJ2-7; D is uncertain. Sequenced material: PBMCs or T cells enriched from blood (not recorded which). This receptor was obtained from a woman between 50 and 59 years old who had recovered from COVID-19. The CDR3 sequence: CASSSNSYEQYF. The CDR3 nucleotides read TGCGCCAGCAGCTCCAACAGTTATGAGCAGTACTTC.